This T cell receptor beta chain is drawn from a study of cytomegalovirus exposure and HLA in healthy donors. The study's findings and limits: The study put about 180 TCR beta chains on its list as cytomegalovirus-associated.

A note on this clone: Its antigen is still unknown.

Germline V gives CDR1 SQVTM, CDR2 ANQGSEA. V gave up 6 bases and J gave up 6 bases, with 17 bases separating them. This CDR3 has 14 residues. The PCR had 60 Vbeta and 13 Jbeta primers. The method was immunoSEQ multiplex PCR; TCRdb's version includes in-frame clones alone and lacks a portion of them. Of about 140,000 clones in the sample, around 81% were seen once. V usage is TRBV29-1 and J usage is TRBJ2-2, with D perhaps matching TRBD1 (5 bases). Sample: PBMCs. The source is a male donor in good health and CMV-seronegative. CDR3 nucleotide sequence: TGCAGCGTCGAACAGGTCCCCAGTTCCGGGGAGCTGTTTTTT. This sequence encodes CSVEQVPSSGELFF.